This T cell receptor beta chain came from a study of cytomegalovirus exposure and HLA in healthy donors. This CDR3 has 13 residues. CDR1 and CDR2 (germline): SGHRS, YFSETQ. V was clipped by 3 bases and J by 4 bases; unmatched bases: 3. The assay was immunoSEQ multiplex PCR, and TCRdb's table has in-frame clones only and misses some. The top ten clones hold roughly 1.5% of a sample with approximately 150,000 clones, about 87% of them seen once. Specimen: PBMCs. V gene TRBV5-1 combines with J gene TRBJ1-2, with 7 bases fitting TRBD1. This TCR was sampled from a woman aged 30 to 39 in good health and CMV-seronegative. The chain's CDR3 is CASSSGGTYGYTF. CDR3 sequence (DNA): TGCGCCAGCAGCTCAGGGGGGACCTATGGCTACACCTTC.